This TCR beta chain was recovered during a study of T cell repertoires in cytomegalovirus infection. The study's findings and limits: Identification of carriers of CMV plus the relevant HLA was performed using cumulative public TCR beta family frequency.

One entry per CDR3 protein results from TCRdb running MiXCR on the reads. The sample carries hundreds of thousands of distinct CDR3 sequences, 17% recorded once. The table lists this clonotype with many counts. What it binds is not known. V was trimmed by 5 bases and J by 4 bases, leaving 9 bases between them. Looked up from germline, CDR1 is SGHTA and CDR2 is FQGNSA. The CDR3 is 13 amino acids. The TCR comes from a human donor in good health (CMV status not recorded). Some clones in this sample may be carry-over from other donors' samples. This sequence joins TRBV7-2 and TRBJ1-5, with no clear D. What was sequenced was PBMCs. CDR3 coding DNA: TGTGCCAGCAGCCGAGGGCCTAATCAGCCCCAGCATTTT. The encoded protein is CASSRGPNQPQHF.